One sample yielded the 32 T cell receptor beta chains listed below, sequenced in a study of T cell responses to AZD1222 COVID-19 vaccine. Produced via immunoSEQ multiplex PCR; TCRdb's table is partial and in-frame only. The sample includes around 130,000 clones, about 91% of them seen just once. This sample comprised peripheral blood, obtained on day 0 of AZD1222 vaccination. These receptor sequences come from an adult in good health.

This chain links TRBV13 with TRBJ1-1, with D perhaps matching TRBD1 (5 bases). Trimming pared 6 bases from V and 5 bases from J, leaving 19 bases between. This CDR3 comprises 15 residues. CDR1 and CDR2 (germline): PRHDT, FYEKMQ (reference sequence). The CDR3 nucleotides read TGTGCCAGCAGTCAAGGATACGGGGGGGATACTGAAGCTTTCTTT. Translating gives CASSQGYGGDTEAFF.

The V call is TRBV9, the J call TRBJ1-2; D unclear. Trimming removed 4 bases from V and 8 bases from J, with 9 bases in between. Germline V CDR1 and CDR2: SGDLS, YYNGEE. This CDR3 region has 11 residues. The CDR3 DNA is TGTGCCAGCAGCACCCGTCTAGGCTACACCTTC. Amino acid sequence: CASSTRLGYTF.

In this sample, this clone turned up once. V gene TRBV5-1 combines with J gene TRBJ1-6; no clear D. This CDR3 is 14 amino acids long. The V gene lost 0 bases and the J gene lost 4 bases, with 5 bases spanning the gap. CDR1 is SGHRS, CDR2 YFSETQ, per germline. CDR3 in amino acids: CASSLGDYNSPLHF. The CDR3 nucleotides are TGCGCCAGCAGCTTGGGAGATTATAATTCACCCCTCCACTTT.

This chain uses TRBV5-1 with TRBJ2-7; the match to TRBD1 covers 8 bases. Germline CDR1 is SGHRS and CDR2 is YFSETQ. The V gene end was trimmed by 4 bases and the J gene end by 4 bases; junction bases not matched to a gene: 10. The CDR3 has 15 residues. This chain's CDR3 is CASSGARTGSYEQYF. The CDR3 DNA is TGCGCCAGCAGCGGCGCTCGGACAGGGAGTTACGAGCAGTACTTC.

This chain connects TRBV25-1 to TRBJ2-1, with TRBD2 matching 12 bases. V shed 6 bases and J 7 bases; nucleotides not matched to a gene: 7. Germline V lookup: CDR1 MGHDK, CDR2 SYGVNS. CDR3 size: 15 residues. CDR3 sequence reads: CASSPTSGSGNEQFF. The CDR3 coding sequence is TGTGCCAGCAGCCCGACTAGCGGGAGCGGTAATGAGCAGTTCTTC.

V gene TRBV5-1 combines with J gene TRBJ2-3, with 12 positions matching TRBD2. The germline gives CDR1 SGHRS, CDR2 YFSETQ. V lost 4 bases, J lost 6 bases, and 6 bases stayed unmatched. The CDR3 sequence is 15 residues long. CDR3 region: CASSLWTSGMDTQYF. The CDR3 bases are TGCGCCAGCAGCCTTTGGACTAGCGGGATGGATACGCAGTATTTT.

This chain connects TRBV14 to TRBJ1-6, with D tentatively TRBD1 (5 bases). Germline values: CDR1 SGHDN, CDR2 FVKESK. Deletions cut 4 bases from V and 8 bases from J, with 15 bases between. The CDR3 totals 15 residues. The CDR3 bases are TGTGCCAGCAGCCTTGGGGCGGGACGCGATTCACCCCTCCACTTT. This translates into CASSLGAGRDSPLHF.

The chain has TRBV5-1 and TRBJ1-2, with 9 bases aligning to TRBD1. V shed 3 bases, J shed 1 base, and the junction held 4 bases outside the gene matches. The CDR3 covers 15 residues. Germline V gives CDR1 SGHRS, CDR2 YFSETQ. The CDR3 DNA reads TGCGCCAGCAGCTGGACAGGGGACGGTAACTATGGCTACACCTTC. It codes for CASSWTGDGNYGYTF.

This chain joins TRBV5-6 and TRBJ1-5; perhaps TRBD1 as D (5 bases). The CDR3 contains 14 residues. Trimming shortened V by 1 base and J by 4 bases, and 9 bases separated the two germline ends. Germline V gives CDR1 SGHDT, CDR2 YYEEEE. This chain's CDR3 is CASSLSQGNQPQHF. CDR3 DNA sequence: TGTGCCAGCAGCTTGTCTCAGGGAAATCAGCCCCAGCATTTT.

The chain has TRBV11-3 and TRBJ1-1, with a possible D match to TRBD1 (5 bases). Germline V lookup: CDR1 SGHNT, CDR2 YENEEA. The CDR3 totals 13 residues. V gave up 5 bases and J gave up 5 bases, with 12 bases separating them. The CDR3, as DNA: TGTGCCAGCAGCCAGGGTCCACAGACTGAAGCTTTCTTT. This sequence encodes CASSQGPQTEAFF.

This clone has a single count. The CDR3 nucleotides are TGCGCCAGCAGCGAAAACCGATTCTATGGCTACACCTTC. This translates into CASSENRFYGYTF. The chain has TRBV5-1 and TRBJ1-2, with no clear D. Germline values: CDR1 SGHRS, CDR2 YFSETQ. The CDR3 sequence is 13 residues long. V was cut by 4 bases and J by 4 bases, with 11 bases left in between.

This clone was found a few times. The V gene is TRBV6-1, the J gene TRBJ2-3; 9 bases align to TRBD1. V shed 1 base, J shed 13 bases, and the junction held 9 bases outside the gene matches. This CDR3 region has 14 residues. Germline CDR1 and CDR2: MNHNS and SASEGT. DNA of the CDR3: TGTGCCAGCAGTGAAGAACCCCGGGACAGGGACAAGTATTTT. This codes for CASSEEPRDRDKYF.

The V gene is TRBV5-1, the J gene TRBJ1-4, with 7 nucleotides matching TRBD1. The CDR3 totals 16 residues. Germline V gene lookup returns CDR1 SGHRS and CDR2 YFSETQ. The V gene end was trimmed by 4 bases and the J gene end by 7 bases; junction bases not matched to a gene: 13. The CDR3 sequence is CASSPGTAAHGEKLFF. DNA for the CDR3: TGCGCCAGCAGCCCCGGGACAGCAGCTCATGGTGAAAAACTGTTTTTT.

J is TRBJ2-3 and V is TRBV25-1; D is unclear. The CDR3 loop spans 15 amino acids. The germline CDR1 and CDR2 sequences are MGHDK and SYGVNS. Deletions cut 8 bases from V and 0 bases from J, with 15 bases between. The CDR3: CASYRQRPSTDTQYF. CDR3 coding DNA: TGTGCCAGCTACCGCCAGCGACCTAGCACAGATACGCAGTATTTT. Drawing the rest from reference TRBV25-1 and TRBJ2-3, the complete variable domain is EADIYQTPRYLVIGTGKKITLECSQTMGHDKMYWYQQDPGMELHLIHYSYGVNSTEKGDLSSESTVSRIRTEHFPLTLESARPSHTSQYLCASYRQRPSTDTQYFGPGTRLTVL.

The chain employs TRBV23-1 and TRBJ1-6; D gene uncertain. TRBV23-1 is annotated as an ORF whose role is uncertain. There are 14 residues in the CDR3. V lost 6 bases and J 5 bases, leaving 11 bases between the germline ends. The DNA for the CDR3 is TGCGCCAGCAGCGTGGCGGGGAATAATTCACCCCTCCACTTT. It is translated as CASSVAGNNSPLHF.

The CDR3 DNA follows: TGTGCCAGCAGCTTGGCGGCCATGAACACTGAAGCTTTCTTT. Its protein is CASSLAAMNTEAFF. The rearrangement uses TRBV5-5 and TRBJ1-1; no reliable D call. CDR3 length equals 14 residues. CDR1 and CDR2 (germline): SGHKS, YYEKEE (reference sequence). The V end lost 0 bases, the J end lost 0 bases, and 6 bases lay between the germline ends. Combining the CDR3 with reference TRBV5-5 and TRBJ1-1 gives the whole variable domain DAGVTQSPTHLIKTRGQQVTLRCSPISGHKSVSWYQQVLGQGPQFIFQYYEKEERGRGNFPDRFSARQFPNYSSELNVNALLLGDSALYLCASSLAAMNTEAFFGQGTRLTVV.

V gene TRBV6-5 combines with J gene TRBJ2-3; TRBD1 matches 9 bases. The CDR3 totals 14 residues. The germline V gene encodes CDR1 MNHEY and CDR2 SVGAGI. Trimming at V came to 6 bases and at J to 4 bases, leaving 5 bases not matched to a gene. CDR3 DNA: TGTGCCAGCAGCGGGACAGGGAGCCCAGATACGCAGTATTTT. It specifies CASSGTGSPDTQYF.

The CDR3 loop reads CASSIEGTSGSYEQYF. The CDR3, as DNA: TGTGCCAGTAGTATAGAGGGGACTAGCGGTTCCTACGAGCAGTACTTC. The chain couples TRBV19 to TRBJ2-7; 11 bases agree with TRBD2. CDR3 length: 16 amino acids. Losses at the gene ends were 0 bases for V and 1 base for J; bases not matched to a gene: 2. The germline CDR1 and CDR2 sequences are LNHDA and SQIVND (reference sequence).

The V and J genes are TRBV4-2 and TRBJ2-7; perhaps D is TRBD1 or TRBD2 (5 bases each). Germline CDR1 LGHNA, CDR2 YNFKEQ. V lost 2 bases, J lost 0 bases, and 11 bases lay in between. The CDR3 spans 15 residues. In nucleotides, the CDR3 is TGTGCCAGCAGCCAAATGTCGGGACCCTCCTACGAGCAGTACTTC. This gives the protein CASSQMSGPSYEQYF.

The chain recombines TRBV4-1 with TRBJ2-2; D is uncertain. Trimming pared 0 bases from V and 1 base from J, leaving 18 bases between. Germline values: CDR1 MGHRA, CDR2 YSYEKL. The CDR3 sequence is 19 residues long. DNA of the CDR3: TGCGCCAGCAGCCAAGACAGTTTTTTTTTAGGCGAGAACACCGGGGAGCTGTTTTTT. Translated, it gives CASSQDSFFLGENTGELFF.

V and J are TRBV2 and TRBJ1-1, with a weak D call TRBD1 (5 bases). CDR3 size: 14 residues. Germline loops: CDR1 SNHLY, CDR2 FYNNEI. Trimming took off 5 bases at V and 3 bases at J, with 13 bases between the two ends. Here the CDR3 reads CASSIRGYDTEAFF. In DNA form, the CDR3 reads TGTGCCAGCAGTATTCGGGGGTATGACACTGAAGCTTTCTTT.

This clone was observed once. The chain employs TRBV6-5 and TRBJ2-3; 7 bases match TRBD2. V was clipped by 4 bases and J by 5 bases; unmatched bases: 3. The germline V gene has CDR1 MNHEY and CDR2 SVGAGI. The CDR3 consists of 13 residues. The DNA of the CDR3 is TGTGCCAGCAGTTTGACGGGAGGAGATACGCAGTATTTT. Its protein is CASSLTGGDTQYF.

This rearrangement joins TRBV27 to TRBJ2-1; D not resolved. The CDR3 sequence is 11 residues long. In germline, CDR1 is MNHEY, CDR2 SMNVEV (reference sequence). V lost 3 bases, J lost 10 bases, and 7 bases lay in between. DNA for the CDR3: TGTGCCAGCAGTTTCGGCGGAGAGCAGTTCTTC. It specifies CASSFGGEQFF.

The chain couples TRBV29-1 to TRBJ1-5, with D hard to call. The germline gives CDR1 SQVTM, CDR2 ANQGSEA. CDR3 length: 10 amino acids. Trimming removed 4 bases from V and 9 bases from J, with 7 bases in between. The CDR3 DNA reads as TGCAGCGTTGGGCCAGGGCCCCAGCATTTT. This encodes CSVGPGPQHF. Variable domain in full (rest from reference TRBV29-1 and TRBJ1-5): SAVISQKPSRDICQRGTSLTIQCQVDSQVTMMFWYRQQPGQSLTLIATANQGSEATYESGFVIDKFPISRPNLTFSTLTVSNMSPEDSSIYLCSVGPGPQHFGDGTRLSIL.

The chain recombines TRBV2 with TRBJ2-7; 15 positions match TRBD2. Trimming removed 6 bases from V and 2 bases from J; junction bases left unmatched: 5. The germline gives CDR1 SNHLY, CDR2 FYNNEI. The CDR3 is 16 amino acids. This CDR3 is CASRGLAGGEAYEQYF. CDR3 nucleotides: TGTGCCAGCAGGGGACTAGCGGGAGGAGAGGCCTACGAGCAGTACTTC.

The V and J genes are TRBV7-2 and TRBJ1-2, with D maybe TRBD1 (6 bases). The V and J ends lost 2 bases and 8 bases respectively, with 9 bases between them. The CDR3 totals 12 residues. Germline V lookup: CDR1 SGHTA, CDR2 FQGNSA. Written as DNA, the CDR3 is TGTGCCAGCAGCTTACAGGGACAAGGCTACACCTTC. This translates into CASSLQGQGYTF.

CDR3 loop: CASIRGGSTDTQYF. CDR3 in DNA: TGCGCCAGCATAAGAGGGGGGAGCACAGATACGCAGTATTTT. V is TRBV5-1 and J is TRBJ2-3; possibly TRBD1 or TRBD2 for D (6 bases each). V was pared by 6 bases and J by 0 bases, with 11 bases between. CDR1 and CDR2 from the germline V gene are SGHRS and YFSETQ. The CDR3 contains 14 residues.

The V and J genes are TRBV12-3 or TRBV12-4 and TRBJ2-7, with D possibly matching TRBD1 (6 bases). V gave up 5 bases and J gave up 3 bases, with 11 bases separating them. This CDR3 has 13 residues. The CDR3 DNA follows: TGTGCCAGCAGTCGAGACAGGAACTACGAGCAGTACTTC. Its protein is CASSRDRNYEQYF.

The gene calls are TRBV6-4 and TRBJ1-6, with 7 bases that match TRBD1. This CDR3 has 14 amino acids. Germline V gives CDR1 MRHNA, CDR2 SNTAGT. The junction had 1 base not matched to a gene; V was cut back by 3 bases and J by 5 bases. The CDR3: CASSEGGDNSPLHF. CDR3 coding DNA: TGTGCCAGCAGTGAAGGGGGCGATAATTCACCCCTCCACTTT.

V and J are TRBV6-5 and TRBJ1-6, with TRBD1 identical over 7 bases. The CDR3 consists of 15 residues. With 7 bases clipped from V and 7 bases from J, the junction kept 10 bases outside the gene matches. CDR1 is MNHEY and CDR2 is SVGAGI in the germline V gene. CDR3: CASTPGGRGNSPLHF. CDR3 sequence (DNA): TGTGCCAGCACCCCAGGGGGGAGAGGGAATTCACCCCTCCACTTT.

This chain uses TRBV6-2 or TRBV6-3 with TRBJ2-2; 8 nucleotides align to TRBD2. With 2 bases clipped from V and 6 bases from J, the junction kept 5 bases outside the gene matches. Germline CDR1 is MNHEY and CDR2 is SVGEGT. The CDR3 consists of 15 residues. The CDR3 nucleotides read TGTGCCAGCAGTTACGGGTCGGGAGGGTCCGGGGAGCTGTTTTTT. This encodes CASSYGSGGSGELFF.

This chain connects TRBV5-1 to TRBJ2-7; the match to TRBD1 covers 9 bases. Looked up from germline, CDR1 is SGHRS and CDR2 is YFSETQ. Trimming took 0 bases from V and 6 from J; bases not matched to a gene: 7. This CDR3 comprises 15 residues. The CDR3 region is CASSLGEQGASEQYF. In DNA form, the CDR3 reads TGCGCCAGCAGCTTGGGGGAACAGGGGGCCTCCGAGCAGTACTTC. Combining the CDR3 with reference TRBV5-1 and TRBJ2-7 gives the whole variable domain KAGVTQTPRYLIKTRGQQVTLSCSPISGHRSVSWYQQTPGQGLQFLFEYFSETQRNKGNFPGRFSGRQFSNSRSEMNVSTLELGDSALYLCASSLGEQGASEQYFGPGTRLTVT.